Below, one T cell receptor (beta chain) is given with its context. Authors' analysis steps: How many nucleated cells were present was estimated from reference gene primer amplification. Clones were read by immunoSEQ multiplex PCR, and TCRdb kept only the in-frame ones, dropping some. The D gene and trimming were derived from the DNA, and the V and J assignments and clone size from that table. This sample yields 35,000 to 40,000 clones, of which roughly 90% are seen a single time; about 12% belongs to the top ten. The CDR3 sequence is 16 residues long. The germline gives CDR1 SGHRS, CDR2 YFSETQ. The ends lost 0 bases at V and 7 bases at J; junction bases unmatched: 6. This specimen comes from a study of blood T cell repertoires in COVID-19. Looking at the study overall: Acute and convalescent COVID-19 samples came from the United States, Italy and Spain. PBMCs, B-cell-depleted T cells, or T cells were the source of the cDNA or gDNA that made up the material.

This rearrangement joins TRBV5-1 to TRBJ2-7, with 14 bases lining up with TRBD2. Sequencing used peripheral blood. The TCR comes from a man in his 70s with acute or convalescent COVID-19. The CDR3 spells CASSLATGTSGSEQYF. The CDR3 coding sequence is TGCGCCAGCAGCTTGGCCACAGGGACTAGCGGGAGTGAGCAGTACTTC.